Listed below are T cell receptor beta chains from one sample, sequenced in a study of regulatory T cells in long-lasting Graves disease. Each CDR3 protein is one row after TCRdb ran MiXCR on the multiplex PCR reads. In the table there are just over 600,000 distinct CDR3 sequences, under 20% of which are singletons. In addition, the sample was reused for a study of T cells in Graves' hyperthyroidism and ophthalmopathy.

The material was peripheral blood mononuclear cells (PBMCs), obtained at new diagnosis, from a patient treated with antithyroid drugs. The receptor set was obtained from a woman in her thirties with Graves disease. CDR3s include the opening cysteine and the closing phenylalanine or tryptophan. A D gene is named only where the DNA matches it firmly. Clone size is given for some rows only: seen once, a few or many times, or a class if the clone is expanded.

>TRBV7-8|TRBD2|few|TRBJ2-7
TGTGCCAGCACCCCTGGGCGGGGGGCCCTCTGGGACGAGCAGTACTTC
CASTPGRGALWDEQYF
>TRBV5-1|TRBD2|-|TRBJ2-1
TGCGCCAGCAGCTTACTAGCGGGAGTGGGGAACAATGAGCAGTTCTTC
CASSLLAGVGNNEQFF
>TRBV9|TRBD1|few|TRBJ1-2
TGTGCCAGCAGCGTAGCGGGGCGGGGGACAGGACCCTCTGATGGCTACACCTTC
CASSVAGRGTGPSDGYTF
>TRBV20-1|TRBD2|-|TRBJ2-7
TGCAGTGCGCGTCTTACCCCCGGGACTAGCGGGACTGGCCAAATCTACGAGCAGTACTTC
CSARLTPGTSGTGQIYEQYF
>TRBV20-1|TRBD1|-|TRBJ1-4
TGCAGTGCTAGGCCGGGACAGGGGGGTTCTGATGAAAAACTGTTTTTT
CSARPGQGGSDEKLFF
>TRBV19|TRBD1|-|TRBJ2-1
TGTGCCAGTAGTAAGGACAGGCCCTACAATGAGCAGTTCTTC
CASSKDRPYNEQFF
>TRBV20-1|TRBD2|many|TRBJ2-5
TGCAGTGCTAGAGATAGGGGCGGGAGGAGACAAGAGACCCAGTACTTC
CSARDRGGRRQETQYF
>TRBV6-2/TRBV6-3|TRBD2|many|TRBJ2-7
TGTGCCAGCAGTGATGATAGCGGGAGCATCTACGAGCAGTACTTC
CASSDDSGSIYEQYF
>TRBV4-1|TRBD1|-|TRBJ2-5
TGCGCCAGCAGCCAAGGGACAGGGCCGGGCTTTCAAGAGACCCAGTACTTC
CASSQGTGPGFQETQYF
>TRBV5-1|TRBD2|few|TRBJ2-7
TGTGCCAGCAGCTTGGGGACTAGCGGGACGGAAGAGCAGTACTTC
CASSLGTSGTEEQYF
>TRBV3-1|-|many|TRBJ2-7
TGTGCCAGCAGCCAGGGGGCCTACGAGCAGTACTTC
CASSQGAYEQYF